Each of the 28 T cell receptor beta chains below was sequenced from the same sample in a study of blood T cell repertoires in COVID-19. The repertoire was sequenced with immunoSEQ multiplex PCR; TCRdb's copy has only in-frame clones and lacks some. The table has roughly 240,000 clones, about four fifths seen once. Sequencing was done on a sample of PBMCs or T cells enriched from blood (not recorded which). The receptors derive from a woman between 40 and 55 years old who had been exposed to COVID-19.

The genes are TRBV6-5 and TRBJ2-7, with 11 positions matching TRBD1. Germline V CDR1 and CDR2: MNHEY, SVGAGI. This CDR3 is built from 15 residues. Trimming took 0 bases from V and 5 from J; bases not matched to a gene: 3. As DNA, the CDR3 is TGTGCCAGCAGTTACTCTGGACAGGGGGCCAACGAGCAGTACTTC. It translates to CASSYSGQGANEQYF.

This CDR3 reads CASSPQGNTGELFF. CDR3 coding DNA: TGTGCCAGCAGTCCTCAGGGGAACACCGGGGAGCTGTTTTTT. This sequence joins TRBV11-1 and TRBJ2-2; tentatively, D is TRBD1 (5 bases). In germline, CDR1 is SGHAT, CDR2 FQDESV (reference sequence). CDR3 size: 14 residues. Deletions cut 6 bases from V and 1 base from J, with 9 bases between.

V and J are TRBV18 and TRBJ1-1, with D possibly TRBD1 on 5 matching bases. V shed 3 bases and J shed 2 bases, with 10 bases lying between them. Germline assignment: CDR1 KGHSH and CDR2 LQKENI. The CDR3 totals 14 residues. This CDR3 reads CASSPTDRNTEAFF. DNA for the CDR3: TGTGCCAGCTCACCTACAGACAGAAACACTGAAGCTTTCTTT.

The chain has TRBV28 and TRBJ2-7, with D possibly matching TRBD1 (5 bases). CDR1 is MDHEN and CDR2 is SYDVKM in the germline V gene. The V end lost 1 base, the J end lost 0 bases, and 7 bases lay between the germline ends. The CDR3 loop spans 14 amino acids. The CDR3 region is CASSLSTVSYEQYF. DNA for the CDR3: TGTGCCAGCAGTTTATCGACAGTCTCCTACGAGCAGTACTTC. Full variable domain (rest looked up from reference TRBV28 and TRBJ2-7): DVKVTQSSRYLVKRTGEKVFLECVQDMDHENMFWYRQDPGLGLRLIYFSYDVKMKEKGDIPEGYSVSREKKERFSLILESASTNQTSMYLCASSLSTVSYEQYFGPGTRLTVT.

This rearrangement joins TRBV10-1 to TRBJ2-1; maybe TRBD2 (7 bases). The CDR3 loop spans 20 amino acids. V lost 6 bases, J lost 5 bases, and 32 bases lay in between. Germline V gene lookup returns CDR1 WNHNN and CDR2 SYGVQD (reference sequence). The CDR3 nucleotides read TGCGCCAGCAGAGTAGGGGGACACACAACTCCGGGACTAATCCACAATGAGCAGTTCTTC. This gives the protein CASRVGGHTTPGLIHNEQFF.

CDR3 DNA sequence: TGTGCCAGCAGTTATGGGTGGGGCGACCCCAGCTACACCTTC. Amino acid sequence: CASSYGWGDPSYTF. V gene TRBV6-5 combines with J gene TRBJ1-2, with TRBD1 as a possible D gene (5 bases). Germline V gene lookup returns CDR1 MNHEY and CDR2 SVGAGI. This CDR3 region has 14 residues. The V and J ends lost 3 bases and 9 bases respectively, with 17 bases between them.

The chain links TRBV5-6 to TRBJ1-4, with 7 nucleotides matching TRBD1. Per the germline V gene, CDR1 is SGHDT and CDR2 is YYEEEE. V lost 4 bases and J lost 1; bases outside the gene matches: 1. This CDR3 contains 14 residues. CDR3 in amino acids: CASSQGETNEKLFF. For the CDR3, the DNA is TGTGCCAGCAGCCAGGGGGAAACTAATGAAAAACTGTTTTTT.

The chain recombines TRBV18 with TRBJ1-4; TRBD1 agrees at 8 bases. Germline-derived CDR1 and CDR2 are KGHSH and LQKENI. V lost 0 bases, J lost 8 bases, and 5 bases stayed unmatched. The CDR3 has 15 residues. CDR3 protein: CASSPPGQDSEKLFF. The CDR3 coding sequence is TGTGCCAGCTCACCACCGGGACAGGACTCCGAAAAACTGTTTTTT.

The rearrangement joins TRBV18 to TRBJ1-2; D not certain. Germline CDR1 reads KGHSH; CDR2 reads LQKENI. The germline V and J ends were trimmed by 1 base and 1 base, with 7 bases remaining between them. The CDR3 length is 14 residues. The CDR3 sequence: CASSPLNNNYGYTF. CDR3 nucleotides: TGTGCCAGCTCACCACTTAACAATAACTATGGCTACACCTTC.

This clone was detected a few times. The chain combines TRBV4-3 with TRBJ2-1; 9 nucleotides align to TRBD2. From germline, CDR1 is LGHNA and CDR2 YSLEER. The CDR3 contains 15 residues. Trimming removed 5 bases from V and 5 bases from J; junction bases left unmatched: 7. CDR3 amino acids: CASSSQRGVNNEQFF. CDR3 bases: TGCGCCAGCAGCTCACAGCGGGGGGTCAACAATGAGCAGTTCTTC.

This clone was observed a single time. The CDR3 region is CASIDSSTNEKLFF. In DNA form, the CDR3 reads TGTGCCAGCATTGACTCCAGTACTAATGAAAAACTGTTTTTT. The chain uses TRBV6-5 and TRBJ1-4; D is undetermined. The CDR3 sequence is 14 residues long. Trimming took off 7 bases at V and 2 bases at J, with 11 bases between the two ends. Per the germline V gene, CDR1 is MNHEY and CDR2 is SVGAGI.

The genes are TRBV6-1 and TRBJ2-1, with D possibly TRBD2 on 5 matching bases. CDR3 length equals 16 residues. Looked up from germline, CDR1 is MNHNS and CDR2 is SASEGT. The ends were cut back, 1 base at V and 1 base at J, with 11 bases in the middle. CDR3 protein: CASSEDGLLSYNEQFF. CDR3 in DNA: TGTGCCAGCAGTGAAGACGGACTTTTGTCCTACAATGAGCAGTTCTTC.

The J gene is TRBJ2-7, the V gene TRBV6-5; no clear D gene. Deletions cut 7 bases from V and 4 bases from J, with 17 bases between. The germline gives CDR1 MNHEY, CDR2 SVGAGI. This CDR3 has 14 residues. CDR3 residues: CASTSNRVGYEQYF. Here the CDR3 DNA reads TGTGCCAGCACCAGCAACCGGGTCGGGTACGAGCAGTACTTC.

Remarks on this clone: The DNA is omitted, as the CDR3 cannot be located on it reliably, and the CDR3 follows TCRdb's listing. V is TRBV19 and J is TRBJ1-2. The length of the CDR3 is 12 amino acids, counting both ends. Germline CDR1 reads LNHDA; CDR2 reads SQIVND (reference sequence). The CDR3 sequence is CASSILAGGVTF.

This clone has only a few counts. This rearrangement joins TRBV7-6 to TRBJ2-7, with D perhaps TRBD1 (6 bases). Trimming stripped 3 bases from V and 3 bases from J, with 9 bases between. Germline V gene data show CDR1 as SGHVS and CDR2 as FNYEAQ. The CDR3 sequence is 13 residues long. CDR3 sequence: CASSFRDNYEQYF. DNA for the CDR3: TGTGCCAGCAGCTTTCGGGACAACTACGAGCAGTACTTC.

This sequence joins TRBV18 and TRBJ2-7; TRBD1 aligns across 9 bases. Trimming at V came to 6 bases and at J to 1 base, leaving 7 bases not matched to a gene. The CDR3 is 15 residues long. Germline lookup yields CDR1 KGHSH and CDR2 LQKENI. The CDR3 reads CASSPPGTGSYEQYF. DNA of the CDR3: TGTGCCAGCTCTCCTCCCGGGACAGGGTCCTACGAGCAGTACTTC.

This sequence joins TRBV11-2 and TRBJ1-1; D is perhaps TRBD1 (6 bases). Trimming removed 1 base at V and 8 bases at J, with 11 bases between. The germline CDR1 and CDR2 sequences are SGHAT and FQNNGV. This CDR3 has 13 residues. The CDR3 loop reads CASSLGAGVEAFF. CDR3 nucleotides: TGTGCCAGCAGCTTAGGGGCAGGGGTGGAAGCTTTCTTT.

V is TRBV4-3 and J is TRBJ1-1, with a tentative D call TRBD1 (6 bases). CDR1 and CDR2 (germline): LGHNA, YSLEER. V was shortened by 2 bases and J by 4 bases, with 17 bases between the two germline ends. There are 16 residues in the CDR3. Here the CDR3 reads CASSQTAGGWGTEAFF. CDR3 sequence (DNA): TGCGCCAGCAGCCAAACGGCGGGGGGCTGGGGCACTGAAGCTTTCTTT.

In this sample, this clone turned up many times. The V call is TRBV7-2, the J call TRBJ2-7; 8 bases fit TRBD1. The CDR3 is made up of 15 amino acids. Germline V gene lookup returns CDR1 SGHTA and CDR2 FQGNSA. The V and J ends lost 5 bases and 5 bases, in that order; junction bases with no gene match: 11. As DNA, the CDR3 is TGTGCCAGCAGCCCCCCCCTCGGACAGGGCCACGAGCAGTACTTC. Its protein product is CASSPPLGQGHEQYF.

This clone was observed once. The rearrangement uses TRBV3-1 (or the pseudogene TRBV3-2) and TRBJ2-2, with D perhaps TRBD1 (5 bases). Germline V gene lookup returns CDR1 LGHDT and CDR2 YNNKEL (reference sequence). V dropped 2 bases and J dropped 7 bases, with 17 bases sitting between them. This CDR3 spans 16 amino acids. CDR3 region: CASSQTSGFLSGELFF. The CDR3 coding sequence is TGTGCCAGCAGCCAAACCTCAGGGTTCCTCAGCGGGGAGCTGTTTTTT.

The CDR3 reads CAWTIPGDRGYEQYF. For the CDR3, the DNA is TGTGCCTGGACCATTCCCGGGGACAGGGGCTACGAGCAGTACTTC. The gene calls are TRBV30 and TRBJ2-7, with 10 bases aligning to TRBD1. The CDR3 runs to 15 residues. Looked up from germline, CDR1 is GTSNPN and CDR2 is SVGIG (reference sequence). The ends lost 4 bases at V and 3 bases at J; junction bases unmatched: 9. The full variable domain, with the rest looked up from reference TRBV30 and TRBJ2-7, is SQTIHQWPATLVQPVGSPLSLECTVEGTSNPNLYWYRQAAGRGLQLLFYSVGIGQISSEVPQNLSASRPQDRQFILSSKKLLLSDSGFYLCAWTIPGDRGYEQYFGPGTRLTVT.

V and J are TRBV27 and TRBJ2-2; D is perhaps TRBD1 (5 bases). The CDR3 covers 16 residues. The V end lost 8 bases, the J end lost 5 bases, and 21 bases lay between the germline ends. CDR1 is MNHEY and CDR2 is SMNVEV in the germline V gene (reference sequence). This CDR3 is CASSNVGVTRTGELFF. The CDR3, as DNA: TGTGCCAGCTCGAATGTAGGGGTCACGAGGACCGGGGAGCTGTTTTTT.

In nucleotides, the CDR3 is TGTGCCAGCAGTCCTCGTAGGGCAGGGTTGGTCGACTATGGCTACACCTTC. Protein sequence: CASSPRRAGLVDYGYTF. The J gene is TRBJ1-2, the V gene TRBV6-6, with D perhaps matching TRBD1 (5 bases). CDR1 is MNHNY, CDR2 SVGAGI, per germline (reference sequence). The ends were cut back, 5 bases at V and 3 bases at J, with 22 bases in the middle. CDR3 size: 17 residues.

V is TRBV10-3 and J is TRBJ1-5, with 7 positions matching TRBD1. The V and J ends lost 4 bases and 4 bases, in that order; junction bases with no gene match: 7. This CDR3 spans 15 amino acids. Germline V gene sequence: CDR1 ENHRY, CDR2 SYGVKD. CDR3 region: CAISGGQGENQPQHF. The DNA of the CDR3 is TGTGCCATCAGTGGGGGGCAGGGGGAGAATCAGCCCCAGCATTTT.

The V gene is TRBV19, the J gene TRBJ1-3, with 7 bases fitting TRBD1. Germline V gene lookup returns CDR1 LNHDA and CDR2 SQIVND (reference sequence). Germline trimming cut 11 bases from V and 0 bases from J; bases unmatched to any gene: 10. There are 15 residues in the CDR3. CDR3 in amino acids: CACRDSSFSGNTIYF. CDR3 nucleotide sequence: TGTGCCTGCCGGGACAGCTCCTTCTCTGGAAACACCATATATTTT. The full variable domain, rest sourced from reference TRBV19 and TRBJ1-3, is DGGITQSPKYLFRKEGQNVTLSCEQNLNHDAMYWYRQDPGQGLRLIYYSQIVNDFQKGDIAEGYSVSREKKESFPLTVTSAQKNPTAFYLCACRDSSFSGNTIYFGEGSWLTVV.

The chain is built from TRBV28 and TRBJ2-7, with 10 bases identical to TRBD1. This CDR3 spans 16 amino acids. CDR1 and CDR2 from the germline V gene are MDHEN and SYDVKM. V lost 3 bases, J lost 7 bases, and 12 bases stayed unmatched. DNA for the CDR3: TGTGCCAGCAGTTTCGACCCGGGACAGGGGTCTTTAGAGCAGTACTTC. It is translated as CASSFDPGQGSLEQYF.

The chain recombines TRBV7-8 with TRBJ2-7; the D gene is possibly TRBD2 (5 bases). V lost 5 bases, J lost 3 bases, and 14 bases lay in between. CDR3 size: 14 residues. Looked up from germline, CDR1 is SGHVS and CDR2 is FQNEAQ. The CDR3 loop reads CASSPGVQVYEQYF. As DNA, the CDR3 is TGTGCCAGCAGCCCCGGGGTCCAGGTCTACGAGCAGTACTTC.

The chain is built from TRBV5-5 and TRBJ1-1; TRBD1 might be the D (6 bases). CDR1 is SGHKS, CDR2 YYEKEE, per germline (reference sequence). This CDR3 is built from 14 residues. Between the trimmed V and J ends, which lost 1 base and 2 bases, there was a span of 9 bases. CDR3 sequence reads: CASSLTGINTEAFF. The CDR3 nucleotides are TGTGCCAGCAGCTTGACAGGGATTAACACTGAAGCTTTCTTT. Drawing the rest from reference TRBV5-5 and TRBJ1-1, the complete variable domain is DAGVTQSPTHLIKTRGQQVTLRCSPISGHKSVSWYQQVLGQGPQFIFQYYEKEERGRGNFPDRFSARQFPNYSSELNVNALLLGDSALYLCASSLTGINTEAFFGQGTRLTVV.